The clone carrying this T cell receptor (beta chain) rates as medium-sized. The data originate from a study of human T cells and chemical hapten exposure. The CDR3 sequence is 12 residues long. Germline values: CDR1 SGDLS, CDR2 YYNGEE. V shed 3 bases and J shed 3 bases, with 4 bases lying between them. Time point given: healthy volunteer bleed at 6 weeks. The starting material, unfractionated whole blood, was used for total RNA extraction. Separate cDNA molecules received unique molecular identifiers, which the library attached to them. Original data processing: Sequenced samples showed a median of around 93,000 TCRs each, with counts running from about 20,000 to 690,000. TCRdb processed the RACE reads anew with MiXCR; each CDR3 protein has one entry. The V and J calls reflect TCRdb's pipeline rather than the authors' work. This repertoire shows roughly 71,000 distinct CDR3 sequences, approximately 6.2% found once; its top ten account for around 3.6%.

This TCR derives from a female donor in good health. Some clones in this sample may be carry-over from other donors' samples. The chain couples TRBV9 to TRBJ2-4; D is unresolved. Sequenced sample: whole blood. The CDR3 coding sequence is TGTGCCAGCAGCGGGGACAAAAACATTCAGTACTTC. Amino acids: CASSGDKNIQYF. The full variable domain, completed using reference TRBV9 and TRBJ2-4, is DSGVTQTPKHLITATGQRVTLRCSPRSGDLSVYWYQQSLDQGLQFLIQYYNGEERAKGNILERFSAQQFPDLHSELNLSSLELGDSALYFCASSGDKNIQYFGAGTRLSVL.